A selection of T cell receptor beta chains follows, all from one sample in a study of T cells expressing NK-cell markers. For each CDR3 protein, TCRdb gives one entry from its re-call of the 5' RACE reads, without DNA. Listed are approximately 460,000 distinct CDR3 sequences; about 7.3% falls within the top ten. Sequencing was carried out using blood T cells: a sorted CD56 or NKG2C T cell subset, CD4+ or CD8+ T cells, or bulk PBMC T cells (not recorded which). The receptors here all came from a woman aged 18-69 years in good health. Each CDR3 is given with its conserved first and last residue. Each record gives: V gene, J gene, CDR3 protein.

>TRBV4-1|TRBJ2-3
CASSQLPDTQYF
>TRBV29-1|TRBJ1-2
CSGITGTGDYGYTF
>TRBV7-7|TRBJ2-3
CASSPLATEDTQYF
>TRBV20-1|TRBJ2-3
CSARALEVGISDTQYF
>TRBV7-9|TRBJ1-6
CASSPVVNSPLHF
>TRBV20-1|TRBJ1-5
CSASNLGNQPQHF
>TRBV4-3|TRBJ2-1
CASTADRGRYNEQFF
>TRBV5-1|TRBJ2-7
CASSSALAGLVEQYF
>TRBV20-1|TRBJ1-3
CSARSVSNTIYF
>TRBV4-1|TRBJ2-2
CASSQGGSTGELFF
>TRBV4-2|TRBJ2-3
CASSDSGAQGDTQYF
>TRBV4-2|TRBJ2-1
CASSQGQGFNNEQFF
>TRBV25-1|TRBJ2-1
CASRPNVGQDNNEQFF
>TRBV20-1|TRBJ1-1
CSAPTEMNTEAFF
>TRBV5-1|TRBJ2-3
CASSLLEDTQYF
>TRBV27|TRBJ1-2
CASSLSLAYGYTF
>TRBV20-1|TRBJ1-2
CSARVRQDLSSGYGYTF
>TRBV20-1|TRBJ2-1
CSASTYNEQFF
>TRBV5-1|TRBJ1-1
CASSPDRAGRTEAFF
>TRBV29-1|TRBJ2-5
CSVEVGGGGQETQYF
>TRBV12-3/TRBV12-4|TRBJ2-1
CASSEYNEQFF
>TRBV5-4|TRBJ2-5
CASSLSASGSETQYF
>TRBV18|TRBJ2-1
CASSPATLYNEQFF
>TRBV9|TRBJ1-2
CASSKDTYGYTF
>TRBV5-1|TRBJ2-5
CASSPTSGKETQYF
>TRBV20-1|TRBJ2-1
CSARDQGRGTYNEQFF
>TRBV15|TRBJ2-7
CATSRTRTGNYEQYF
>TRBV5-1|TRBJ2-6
CASSVKLGAGANVLTF
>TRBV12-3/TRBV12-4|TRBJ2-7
CATQRGHADEQYF
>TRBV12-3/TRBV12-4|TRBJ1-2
CASSSWGVLDGYTF
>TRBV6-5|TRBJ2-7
CASSYSYYLPYEQYF
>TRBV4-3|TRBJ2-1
CASSRLAASYNEQFF
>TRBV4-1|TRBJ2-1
CASSLGTRSYNEQFF
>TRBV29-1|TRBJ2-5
CSVEGLEYQETQYF
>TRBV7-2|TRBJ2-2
CASSLSPNLGTGELFF
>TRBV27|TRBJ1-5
CASSSNRDQPQHF
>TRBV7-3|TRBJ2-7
CASSLTSGYEQYF
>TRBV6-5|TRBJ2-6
CASSYSRGVSGANVLTF
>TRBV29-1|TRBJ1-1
CSILVKMNTEAFF
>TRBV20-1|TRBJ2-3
CSVSEGHTQYF
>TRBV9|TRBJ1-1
CASSPISLGTEAFF
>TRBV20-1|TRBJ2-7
CSARKLAGPEAAEQYF
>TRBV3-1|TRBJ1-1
CASSQGLRGTEAFF
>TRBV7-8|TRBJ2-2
CASRTRGLDTGELFF
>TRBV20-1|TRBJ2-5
CSARIYRTSGDLYQETQYF
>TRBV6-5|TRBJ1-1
CASSYYVGANTEAFF
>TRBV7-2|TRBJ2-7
CASTSLFGVYEQYF
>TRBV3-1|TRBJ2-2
CASLRGDTGELFF
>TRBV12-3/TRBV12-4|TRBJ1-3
CASSPLEGQNYPGNTIYF
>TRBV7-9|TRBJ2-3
CASSFRDRGTDTQYF
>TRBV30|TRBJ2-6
CAWSVRVGRTSSGANVLTF
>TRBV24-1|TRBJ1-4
CATSDPTVDNEKLFF
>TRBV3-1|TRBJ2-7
CASSQHHRDNSYEQYF
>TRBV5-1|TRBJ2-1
CASSSHREASEQFF
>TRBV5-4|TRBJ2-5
CASHPGASGGQETQYF
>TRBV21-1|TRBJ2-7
CASSIGTSAFEQYF
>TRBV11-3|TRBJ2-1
CASSPRVEYEQFF